This TCR beta chain originates from a study of cytomegalovirus exposure and HLA in healthy donors. Regarding the study as a whole: There were some 150 TCR beta chains listed as cytomegalovirus-associated. The finding came from a later analysis; first-cohort TCR clusters tended to co-occur in the 95 to 150 validation repertoires.

This clone has a handful of counts. Its target is not known. Repertoires were generated with immunoSEQ multiplex PCR, while TCRdb's copy carries only in-frame clones and drops some. The sample shows about 120,000 clones, more than 75% of them seen only once. From germline, CDR1 is SGHTS and CDR2 YDEGEE. Trimming cost V 4 bases and J 2 bases; bases outside gene matches: 2. The CDR3 sequence is 13 residues long. The material sequenced was PBMCs. The chain carries TRBV5-8 and TRBJ2-5; 7 bases match TRBD1. This receptor was taken from a woman between 25 and 40 years old in good health and CMV-seronegative. CDR3 coding DNA: TGTGCCAGCAGCAAGGGACAGCAAGAGACCCAGTACTTC. It codes for CASSKGQQETQYF.